The 19 T cell receptor beta chains below were found in one sample sequenced in a study of T cell repertoires in cytomegalovirus infection. Their target antigens are unknown. TCRdb fed the reads into MiXCR, producing one record per CDR3 protein. The sample comprises 450,000 to 600,000 distinct CDR3 sequences, 42% of which are singletons, and roughly two fifths rests with the top ten. Sequences were derived from cultured PBMCs, sampled from culture after CMV antigen stimulation. The source is a human donor in good health (CMV status not recorded). Some clones in this sample may be carry-over from other donors' samples.

Only a few counts were recorded for this clonotype. This chain joins TRBV7-2 and TRBJ2-1; D is possibly TRBD2 (5 bases). Germline V CDR1 and CDR2: SGHTA, FQGNSA. CDR3 length: 14 residues. With 5 bases removed from V and 4 bases from J, the gap between germline ends came to 12 bases. This CDR3 reads CASSQRTAYNEQFF. The CDR3 DNA sequence: TGTGCCAGCAGCCAGCGGACCGCTTACAATGAGCAGTTCTTC.

The chain carries TRBV6-1 and TRBJ2-7, with 10 bases identical to TRBD2. The CDR3 runs 15 residues. V dropped 8 bases and J dropped 4; count of bases not matched to a gene: 11. Germline V lookup: CDR1 MNHNS, CDR2 SASEGT. The CDR3 loop is CASELASGRGYEQYF. The CDR3 DNA follows: TGTGCCAGCGAATTGGCTAGCGGGAGAGGATACGAGCAGTACTTC.

The rearrangement joins TRBV20-1 to TRBJ2-3, with D possibly being TRBD1 or TRBD2 (5 bases each). The CDR3 runs to 14 residues. The germline V and J ends were trimmed by 4 bases and 0 bases, with 11 bases remaining between them. The germline V gene has CDR1 DFQATT and CDR2 SNEGSKA (reference sequence). CDR3 coding DNA: TGCAGTGCTAATGGGGGTGGTAGCACAGATACGCAGTATTTT. Protein sequence: CSANGGGSTDTQYF.

This clonotype was picked up one time. J is TRBJ2-1 and V is TRBV15, with D perhaps matching TRBD2 (5 bases). The CDR3 spans 11 residues. Germline CDR1 is LNHNV and CDR2 is YYDKDF (reference sequence). Trimming pared 3 bases from V and 13 bases from J, leaving 10 bases between. The CDR3 DNA sequence: TGTGCCACCAGCAGGGAGGCAAAACAGTTCTTC. It specifies CATSREAKQFF.

The rearrangement links TRBV20-1 to TRBJ1-5; D call uncertain. Trimming left V 3 bases short and J 3 bases short, with 9 bases between. The germline CDR1 and CDR2 sequences are DFQATT and SNEGSKA (reference sequence). CDR3 length: 13 amino acids. DNA of the CDR3: TGCAGTGCTAGTAATCAGTTCAATCAGCCCCAGCATTTT. Protein: CSASNQFNQPQHF.

This chain connects TRBV19 to TRBJ2-1; D may match TRBD1 or TRBD2 (5 bases each). The CDR3 covers 14 residues. Germline CDR1 reads LNHDA; CDR2 reads SQIVND (reference sequence). The germline V and J ends were trimmed by 5 bases and 9 bases, with 17 bases remaining between them. The CDR3 region has the DNA TGTGCCAGTAGTTCCAGGGTAAGGACTCTTGAGCAGTTCTTC. Encoded protein: CASSSRVRTLEQFF.

This chain connects TRBV11-2 to TRBJ1-3, with D tentatively TRBD1 (5 bases). The germline V and J ends were trimmed by 5 bases and 2 bases, with 19 bases remaining between them. This CDR3 region has 17 residues. Germline V gives CDR1 SGHAT, CDR2 FQNNGV. The CDR3 loop reads CASSRPGGGGAGNTIYF. The DNA for the CDR3 is TGTGCCAGCAGCCGACCCGGGGGGGGAGGCGCTGGAAACACCATATATTTT.

The chain has TRBV27 and TRBJ2-2, with TRBD2 matching over 8 bases. This CDR3 is built from 18 residues. The V gene end was trimmed by 3 bases and the J gene end by 9 bases; junction bases not matched to a gene: 18. Germline CDR1 is MNHEY and CDR2 is SMNVEV (reference sequence). The CDR3 nucleotides are TGTGCCAGCAGTTTTACCCTTGGAGGTAGCGGGATCCTCAGGGAGCTGTTTTTT. Residues: CASSFTLGGSGILRELFF.

This chain uses TRBV18 with TRBJ2-4, with D possibly called TRBD1 or TRBD2 (5 bases each). Germline lookup yields CDR1 KGHSH and CDR2 LQKENI. The CDR3 loop spans 12 amino acids. V gave up 3 bases and J gave up 8 bases, with 8 bases separating them. CDR3 nucleotides: TGTGCCAGCTCACCTCGGGACGACATTCAGTACTTC. Amino acids: CASSPRDDIQYF.

The CDR3 DNA sequence: TGTGCCAGCAGCTGGGGAGCCAACGAGCAGTACTTC. Protein product: CASSWGANEQYF. The chain combines TRBV6-1 with TRBJ2-7, with D possibly matching TRBD2 (5 bases). The V end lost 6 bases, the J end lost 5 bases, and 11 bases lay between the germline ends. Germline CDR1 and CDR2: MNHNS and SASEGT. CDR3 length: 12 residues.

The sample holds a few counts of this clonotype. This chain joins TRBV11-2 and TRBJ2-5; a weak D match, TRBD1 (6 bases). CDR3 length: 14 amino acids. Germline loops: CDR1 SGHAT, CDR2 FQNNGV. The V end lost 5 bases, the J end lost 7 bases, and 17 bases lay between the germline ends. This chain's CDR3 is CASSPQGMIGTQYF. The CDR3 coding sequence is TGTGCCAGCAGCCCCCAGGGGATGATTGGGACCCAGTACTTC. Full variable domain (missing parts from reference TRBV11-2 and TRBJ2-5): EAGVAQSPRYKIIEKRQSVAFWCNPISGHATLYWYQQILGQGPKLLIQFQNNGVVDDSQLPKDRFSAERLKGVDSTLKIQPAKLEDSAVYLCASSPQGMIGTQYFGPGTRLLVL.

The rearrangement uses TRBV6-6 and TRBJ2-3, with D tentatively TRBD2 (5 bases). Trimming took off 0 bases at V and 5 bases at J, with 24 bases between the two ends. CDR1 is MNHNY, CDR2 SVGAGI, per germline (reference sequence). The CDR3 has 19 residues. The CDR3, as DNA: TGTGCCAGCAGTTACTCGAATCGCCCTGCGGGCCCAACGGGAGATACGCAGTATTTT. Its protein is CASSYSNRPAGPTGDTQYF.

J is TRBJ2-1 and V is TRBV6-8, with 9 bases aligning to TRBD2. The CDR3 sequence is 16 residues long. V was clipped by 5 bases and J by 1 base; unmatched bases: 6. Germline V gene sequence: CDR1 MNHGY, CDR2 SAAAGT. CDR3 DNA sequence: TGTGCCAGCAGTCCGGGACTAGCCCGTTCCTACAATGAGCAGTTCTTC. Its translation: CASSPGLARSYNEQFF.

The chain joins TRBV7-2 to TRBJ2-1, with 8 bases fitting TRBD2. CDR3 length equals 17 residues. The junction had 10 bases not matched to a gene; V was cut back by 5 bases and J by 1 base. Germline CDR1 and CDR2: SGHTA and FQGNSA. As DNA, the CDR3 is TGTGCCAGCAGCCGGGGGGGCGGGGGAGGGTCCTACAATGAGCAGTTCTTC. Amino acids: CASSRGGGGGSYNEQFF.

The chain has TRBV7-2 and TRBJ1-2; D unresolved. CDR3 length equals 15 residues. The germline V gene encodes CDR1 SGHTA and CDR2 FQGNSA. V was clipped by 5 bases and J by 0 bases, with 13 bases between them. The chain's CDR3 is CASSRTVITNYGYTF. CDR3 sequence (DNA): TGTGCCAGCAGCCGAACGGTGATAACTAACTATGGCTACACCTTC.

This clonotype has a handful of counts. The J gene is TRBJ1-1, the V gene TRBV11-2; D call uncertain. Germline loops: CDR1 SGHAT, CDR2 FQNNGV. The CDR3 extends over 11 amino acids. V lost 5 bases to trimming and J lost 8 bases, with 9 bases between them. For the CDR3, the DNA is TGTGCCAGCAGCGTACGCAAAGAAGCTTTCTTT. Its protein product is CASSVRKEAFF. The full variable domain, in which reference TRBV11-2 and TRBJ1-1 provide the parts outside the CDR3, is EAGVAQSPRYKIIEKRQSVAFWCNPISGHATLYWYQQILGQGPKLLIQFQNNGVVDDSQLPKDRFSAERLKGVDSTLKIQPAKLEDSAVYLCASSVRKEAFFGQGTRLTVV.

This clonotype was counted between two and nine times. The chain joins TRBV11-1 to TRBJ2-1; TRBD1 agrees at 8 bases. Germline V gene data show CDR1 as SGHAT and CDR2 as FQDESV (reference sequence). V lost 7 bases, J lost 7 bases, and 6 bases stayed unmatched. CDR3 length: 13 amino acids. Written as DNA, the CDR3 is TGTGCCAGCACGGACAGGGTTGAGAATGAGCAGTTCTTC. This translates into CASTDRVENEQFF.

V is TRBV27 and J is TRBJ2-1; weak D call: TRBD2 (7 bases). This CDR3 is built from 20 residues. The V gene's germline CDR1 is MNHEY and CDR2 SMNVEV (reference sequence). Trimming removed 3 bases from V and 4 bases from J, with 28 bases in between. The CDR3: CASSFGSGGLTGPGYNEQFF. In nucleotides, the CDR3 is TGTGCCAGCAGTTTCGGGTCGGGGGGCTTAACAGGCCCCGGATACAATGAGCAGTTCTTC.

The chain uses TRBV12-3 or TRBV12-4 and TRBJ1-4, with D tentatively TRBD1 (5 bases). The CDR3 has 16 amino acids. V was pared by 1 base and J by 0 bases, with 9 bases between. As DNA, the CDR3 is TGTGCCAGCAGTTTAGACAGGACTGCAACTAATGAAAAACTGTTTTTT. Protein sequence: CASSLDRTATNEKLFF.